The entry that follows covers one TCR beta chain sequence. The sample comes from a study of blood T cell repertoires in COVID-19. Turning to the study itself: COVID-19 samples, acute and convalescent, were from the United States, Italy and Spain. From T cells, B-cell-depleted T cells, or PBMCs came the material, which was cDNA or gDNA.

The CDR3 has 13 residues. Trimming took 1 base from V and 7 from J, leaving 11 bases between them. Looked up from germline, CDR1 is KGHSH and CDR2 is LQKENI. Measured with immunoSEQ multiplex PCR; TCRdb has only the in-frame clones, and not every one. The repertoire has over 150,000 clones, about four fifths of them found once; the top ten carry about 14%. The gene calls are TRBV18 and TRBJ2-7, with D possibly matching TRBD1 (6 bases). This sequence originates from a young man with active or convalescent COVID-19. Sequenced sample: peripheral blood. The CDR3 coding sequence is TGTGCCAGCTCACCACGGGACATAAAAGAGCAGTACTTC. It encodes CASSPRDIKEQYF. The variable domain in full, with the rest retrieved from reference TRBV18 and TRBJ2-7, is NAGVMQNPRHLVRRRGQEARLRCSPMKGHSHVYWYRQLPEEGLKFMVYLQKENIIDESGMPKERFSAEFPKEGPSILRIQQVVRGDSAAYFCASSPRDIKEQYFGPGTRLTVT.